The source of this TCR beta chain is a study of blood T cell repertoires in COVID-19. Original processing notes: Estimates of nucleated cell counts were drawn from the amplification of reference gene primers. Data came from immunoSEQ multiplex PCR; TCRdb stores just in-frame clones and leaves some out. The D gene and trimming were derived from the DNA, and the V and J assignments and clone size from that table. The sample lists tens of thousands of clones, around 91% seen once, with roughly 0.53% in the top ten. V dropped 5 bases and J dropped 1 base, with 12 bases sitting between them. The germline V gene has CDR1 MNHEY and CDR2 SMNVEV (reference sequence). This CDR3 is built from 14 residues.

The source of this sequence is a man aged 50 or older with COVID-19, enrolled during active disease. The sample consisted of peripheral blood. The gene calls are TRBV27 and TRBJ2-7; maybe TRBD1 (5 bases). The CDR3, as DNA: TGTGCCAGCAGTCTAAAGACAGATTCCTACGAGCAGTACTTC. This sequence encodes CASSLKTDSYEQYF.